Each of the 2 T cell receptor beta chains below was sequenced from the same sample in a study of preoperative IRX-2 immunotherapy in early breast cancer. Assay used: immunoSEQ multiplex PCR; TCRdb lists only in-frame clones, some missing. The sample lists more than 20,000 clones, around nine tenths occurring once. As to treatment: preoperative locoregional IRX-2 cytokine immunotherapy. Sequenced material: tumor tissue, taken after IRX-2 immunotherapy. Receptors originate from a human donor with breast cancer.

The genes are TRBV7-2 and TRBJ2-5, with D tentatively TRBD2 (7 bases). CDR1 is SGHTA and CDR2 is FQGNSA in the germline V gene. There are 15 residues in the CDR3. V lost 5 bases, J lost 1 base, and 14 bases lay in between. The CDR3 here is CASSVPGGFQETQYF. Here the CDR3 DNA reads TGTGCCAGCAGCGTGCCGGGGGGCTTCCAAGAGACCCAGTACTTC.

V and J are TRBV19 and TRBJ2-3; TRBD2 is a possible D gene (6 bases). This CDR3 has 14 residues. Germline V lookup: CDR1 LNHDA, CDR2 SQIVND (reference sequence). V was cut by 4 bases and J by 5 bases, with 13 bases left in between. The CDR3 is CASSNPGDVDTQYF. The CDR3 coding sequence is TGTGCCAGTAGTAATCCGGGGGATGTAGATACGCAGTATTTT.